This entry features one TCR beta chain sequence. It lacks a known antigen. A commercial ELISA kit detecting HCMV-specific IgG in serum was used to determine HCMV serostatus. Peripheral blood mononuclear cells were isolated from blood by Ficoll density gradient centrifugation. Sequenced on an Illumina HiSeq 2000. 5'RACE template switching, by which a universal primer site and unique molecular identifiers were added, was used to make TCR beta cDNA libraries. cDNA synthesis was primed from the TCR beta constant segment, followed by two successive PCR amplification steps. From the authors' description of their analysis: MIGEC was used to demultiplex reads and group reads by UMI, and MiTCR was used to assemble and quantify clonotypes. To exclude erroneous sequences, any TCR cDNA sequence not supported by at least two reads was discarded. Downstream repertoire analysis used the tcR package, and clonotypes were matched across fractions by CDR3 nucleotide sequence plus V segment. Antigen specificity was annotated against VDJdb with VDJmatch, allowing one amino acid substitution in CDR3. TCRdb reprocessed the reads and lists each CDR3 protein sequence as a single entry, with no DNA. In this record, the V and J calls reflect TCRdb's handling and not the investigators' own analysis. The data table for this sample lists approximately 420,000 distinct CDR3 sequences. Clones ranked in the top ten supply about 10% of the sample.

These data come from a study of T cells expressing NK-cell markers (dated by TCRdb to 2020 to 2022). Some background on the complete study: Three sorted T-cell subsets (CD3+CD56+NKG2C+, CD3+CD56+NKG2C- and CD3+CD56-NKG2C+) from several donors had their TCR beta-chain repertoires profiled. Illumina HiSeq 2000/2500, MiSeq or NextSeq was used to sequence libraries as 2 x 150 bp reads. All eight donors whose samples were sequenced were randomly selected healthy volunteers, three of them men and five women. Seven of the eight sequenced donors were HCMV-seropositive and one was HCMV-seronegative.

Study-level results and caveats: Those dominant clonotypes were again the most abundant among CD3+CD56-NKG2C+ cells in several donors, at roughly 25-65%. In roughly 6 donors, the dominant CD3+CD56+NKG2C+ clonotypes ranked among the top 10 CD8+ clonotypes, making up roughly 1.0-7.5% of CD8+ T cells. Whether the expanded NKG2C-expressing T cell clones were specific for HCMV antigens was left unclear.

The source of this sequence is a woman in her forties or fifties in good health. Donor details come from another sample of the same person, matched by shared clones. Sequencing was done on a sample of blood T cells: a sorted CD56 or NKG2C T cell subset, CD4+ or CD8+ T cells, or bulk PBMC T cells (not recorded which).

The CDR3 loop reads CASSTTQVVIEAFF. The receptor chain draws on TRBV11-2 and TRBJ1-1. The germline V gene sets CDR1 to SGHAT and CDR2 to FQNNGV. The CDR3 contains 14 residues, cysteine and phenylalanine counted. There is no recorded DNA.